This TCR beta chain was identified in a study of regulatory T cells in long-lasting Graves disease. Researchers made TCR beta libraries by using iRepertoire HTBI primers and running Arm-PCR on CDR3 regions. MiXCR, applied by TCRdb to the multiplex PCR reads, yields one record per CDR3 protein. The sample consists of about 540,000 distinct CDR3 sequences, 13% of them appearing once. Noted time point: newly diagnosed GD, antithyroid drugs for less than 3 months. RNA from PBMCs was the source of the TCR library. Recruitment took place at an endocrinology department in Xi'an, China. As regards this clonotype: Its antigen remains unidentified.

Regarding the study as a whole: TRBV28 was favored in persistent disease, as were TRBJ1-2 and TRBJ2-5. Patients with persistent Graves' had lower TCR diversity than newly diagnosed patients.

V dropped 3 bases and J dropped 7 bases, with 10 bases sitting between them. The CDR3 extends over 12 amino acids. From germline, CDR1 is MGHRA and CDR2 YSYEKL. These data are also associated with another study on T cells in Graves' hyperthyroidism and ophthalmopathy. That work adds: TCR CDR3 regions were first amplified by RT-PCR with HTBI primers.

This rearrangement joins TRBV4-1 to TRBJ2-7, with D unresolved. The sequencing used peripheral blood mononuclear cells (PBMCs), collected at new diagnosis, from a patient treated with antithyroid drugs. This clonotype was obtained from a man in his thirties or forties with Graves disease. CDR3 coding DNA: TGCGCCAGCAGCCATATCCTGGGGGAGCAGTACTTC. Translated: CASSHILGEQYF.